Listed below are T cell receptor beta chains from one sample, sequenced in a study of cytomegalovirus exposure and HLA in healthy donors. The repertoire was sequenced with immunoSEQ multiplex PCR; TCRdb's copy has only in-frame clones and lacks some. The table lists some 150,000 clones, 82% of them singletons. The specimen was PBMCs. These receptors were taken from a woman in her fifties or sixties in good health and CMV-seropositive. Both conserved end residues are part of each CDR3.

V	CDR3
TRBV9	CASSPADRRNTEAFF
TRBV27	CASSLGQGNEQYF
TRBV11-2	CASSSRDSMNTEAFF
TRBV29-1	CSVEERAEQYF
TRBV19	CASSIRDSFLF
TRBV28	CASSFETGSGTDTQYF
TRBV6-1	CASSETGSYGYTF
TRBV25-1	CASSAQGVGEKLFF
TRBV19	CASSIFGGGNQPQHF
TRBV4-1	CASSQWTGGYEQYF
TRBV5-1	CASGPGDSYEQYF
TRBV7-9	CASSVTNRGRNEKLFF
TRBV28	CASSLGQGRGRDGEQYF
TRBV6-6	CASSSPDRGNNEQFF
TRBV27	CASSPDSSVYSNQPQHF
TRBV18	CASSVGTGTTNGYTF
TRBV27	CASSHGTGYEAFF
TRBV6-5	CASSYSDTNYGYTF
TRBV4-3	CASSQDQGGRDIQYF
TRBV19	CASSADRNTEAFF
TRBV5-6	CASGSNYGQYF
TRBV6-5	CASSYSTGKPQHF
TRBV5-4	CASSLVPVNYGYTF
TRBV9	CASTDSGGPLREQFF
TRBV18	CASSDGRTEAFF
TRBV5-1	CASSLIGTGGRKNTEAFF
TRBV4-2	CASSQVPSDNEQFF
TRBV11-2	CASSFFSGGVYNEQFF
TRBV5-1	CASSFMGSGTDTQYF
TRBV5-1	CATKAGYTDTQYF
TRBV19	CAIPGYGYTF
TRBV4-1	CASNRRDSNSPLHF
TRBV7-2	CASSPRGVGEQFF
TRBV2	CASSAPLGTGSTEAFF
TRBV27	CASSSQGVEQFF
TRBV7-9	CASSPQAAGFTDTQYF
TRBV19	CASSIPDSPLHF
TRBV10-3	CAISGPTSGGTSYNEQFF
TRBV19	CASSIGRDRGTNQPQHF
TRBV6-5	CASSQGQGSTGELFF
TRBV30	CAWSVYIGRPGTNVLTF
TRBV2	CASNPEAYGYTF
TRBV5-1	CASSRTGSGEAFF